The sequence of this T cell receptor (beta chain) was determined in a study of T cell repertoires in cytomegalovirus infection. About the study: Selected CMV epitopes included recently identified HLA-C-restricted ones as well as well-studied HLA-B-restricted ones. CMV infection plus the matching HLA type was flagged by public TCR beta signatures. The study's findings and limits: Carriers of CMV and the relevant HLA type were discriminated by public TCR beta frequency. HLA-C-restricted CMV-specific TCR beta clonotypes were dominant in the ex vivo response.

This clonotype was recorded a few times. What it binds is unknown. TCRdb fed the reads into MiXCR, producing one record per CDR3 protein. The sample includes roughly 800,000 distinct CDR3 sequences, under 35% seen only once; the top ten take roughly 13%. Germline V CDR1 and CDR2: MGHRA, YSYEKL. The CDR3 totals 16 residues. Trimming cost V 0 bases and J 2 bases, with 11 bases left between them. The chain combines TRBV4-1 with TRBJ2-1, with D possibly matching TRBD1 (6 bases). Specimen: cultured CD8+ T cells from PBMCs, collected from culture after CMV antigen stimulation. The sequence derives from a human donor in good health (CMV status not recorded). Some clones in this sample may be carry-over from other donors' samples. CDR3 sequence (DNA): TGCGCCAGCAGCCAAGATAGGGGGACACCCTACAATGAGCAGTTCTTC. It specifies CASSQDRGTPYNEQFF.